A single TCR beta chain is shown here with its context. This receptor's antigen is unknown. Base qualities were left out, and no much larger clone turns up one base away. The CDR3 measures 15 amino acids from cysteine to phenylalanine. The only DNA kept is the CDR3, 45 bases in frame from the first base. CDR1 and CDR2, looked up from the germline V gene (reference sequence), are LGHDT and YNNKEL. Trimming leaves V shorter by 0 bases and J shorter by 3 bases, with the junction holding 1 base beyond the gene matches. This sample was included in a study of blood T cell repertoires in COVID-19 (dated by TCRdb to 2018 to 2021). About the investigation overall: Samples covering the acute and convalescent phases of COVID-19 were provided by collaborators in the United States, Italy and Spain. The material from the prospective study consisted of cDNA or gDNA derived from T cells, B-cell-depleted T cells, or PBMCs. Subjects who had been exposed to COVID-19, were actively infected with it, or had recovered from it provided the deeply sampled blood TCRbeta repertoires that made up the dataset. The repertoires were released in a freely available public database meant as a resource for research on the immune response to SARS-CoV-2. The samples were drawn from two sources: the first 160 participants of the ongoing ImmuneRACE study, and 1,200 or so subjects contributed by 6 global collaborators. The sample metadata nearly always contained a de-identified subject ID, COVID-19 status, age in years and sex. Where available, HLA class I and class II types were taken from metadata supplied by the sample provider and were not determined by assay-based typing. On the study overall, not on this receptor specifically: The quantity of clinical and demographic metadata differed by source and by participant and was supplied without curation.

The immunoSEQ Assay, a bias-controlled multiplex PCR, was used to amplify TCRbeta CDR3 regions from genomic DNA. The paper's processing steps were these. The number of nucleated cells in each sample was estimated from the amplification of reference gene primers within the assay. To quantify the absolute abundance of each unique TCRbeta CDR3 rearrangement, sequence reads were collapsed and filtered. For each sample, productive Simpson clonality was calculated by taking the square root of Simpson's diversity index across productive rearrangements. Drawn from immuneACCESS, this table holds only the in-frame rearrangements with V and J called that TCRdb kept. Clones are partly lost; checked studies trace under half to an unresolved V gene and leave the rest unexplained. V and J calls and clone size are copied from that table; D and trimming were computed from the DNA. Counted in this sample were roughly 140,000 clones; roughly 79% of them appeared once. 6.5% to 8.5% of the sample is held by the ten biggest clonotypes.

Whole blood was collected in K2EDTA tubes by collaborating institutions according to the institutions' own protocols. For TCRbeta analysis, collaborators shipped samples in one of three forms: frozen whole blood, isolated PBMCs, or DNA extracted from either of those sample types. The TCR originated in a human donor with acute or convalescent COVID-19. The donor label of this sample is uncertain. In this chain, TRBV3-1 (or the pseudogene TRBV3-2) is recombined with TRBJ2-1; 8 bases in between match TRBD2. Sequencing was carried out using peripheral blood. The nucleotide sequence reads TGTGCCAGCAGCCAAGATACTAGCGGCTACAATGAGCAGTTCTTC. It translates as CASSQDTSGYNEQFF.